The 24 T cell receptor beta chains reported below all come from one sample, sequenced in a study of blood T cell repertoires in COVID-19. The method was immunoSEQ multiplex PCR; TCRdb's version includes in-frame clones alone and lacks a portion of them. This table holds approximately 100,000 clones, around 78% found once. The sequencing input was peripheral blood. The receptors originated from a man at least 80 years old with COVID-19, enrolled during active disease.

This sequence joins TRBV4-1 and TRBJ2-5; 9 bases are a match to TRBD2. CDR1 and CDR2 (germline): MGHRA, YSYEKL. The CDR3 totals 16 residues. V was clipped by 2 bases and J by 1 base; unmatched bases: 5. The CDR3: CASSQSLAGFQETQYF. The CDR3 nucleotides read TGCGCCAGCAGCCAAAGCCTAGCGGGATTCCAAGAGACCCAGTACTTC.

V is TRBV5-4 and J is TRBJ2-6; possibly TRBD2 for D (6 bases). CDR3 size: 15 residues. The germline V gene encodes CDR1 SGHNT and CDR2 YYREEE (reference sequence). Trimming left V 1 base short and J 2 bases short, with 7 bases between. For the CDR3, the DNA is TGTGCCAGCAGCTTGCCGGGAGCTGGGGCCAACGTCCTGACTTTC. It is translated as CASSLPGAGANVLTF.

This clone was recorded once. The J gene is TRBJ2-3, the V gene TRBV7-2, with 12 bases that match TRBD2. This CDR3 is 16 amino acids long. V trimming: 6 bases; J trimming: 4 bases; junction bases outside the gene matches: 8. Germline values: CDR1 SGHTA, CDR2 FQGNSA. The CDR3 DNA is TGTGCCAGCAGTAGGGGGCTAGCGGGAGGGTCAGATACGCAGTATTTT. It translates to CASSRGLAGGSDTQYF.

This clone has only a few counts. The chain is built from TRBV15 and TRBJ2-5, with 8 nucleotides matching TRBD1. In germline, CDR1 is LNHNV, CDR2 YYDKDF (reference sequence). The length of the CDR3 is 14 residues. The junction had 3 bases not matched to a gene; V was cut back by 3 bases and J by 3 bases. The CDR3 is CATSSRTGKETQYF. Here the CDR3 DNA reads TGTGCCACCAGCAGCCGGACAGGGAAAGAGACCCAGTACTTC. Variable domain in full (rest from reference TRBV15 and TRBJ2-5): DAMVIQNPRYQVTQFGKPVTLSCSQTLNHNVMYWYQQKSSQAPKLLFHYYDKDFNNEADTPDNFQSRRPNTSFCFLDIRSPGLGDTAMYLCATSSRTGKETQYFGPGTRLLVL.

The rearrangement uses TRBV7-2 and TRBJ2-1; possibly TRBD2 for D (5 bases). Trimming took 4 bases from V and 8 from J, leaving 12 bases between them. This CDR3 spans 13 amino acids. Per the germline V gene, CDR1 is SGHTA and CDR2 is FQGNSA. The CDR3 reads CASSSTWRDEQFF. The CDR3 DNA reads TGTGCCAGCAGCTCCACCTGGCGGGATGAGCAGTTCTTC.

This clone was counted between two and nine times. The chain employs TRBV24-1 and TRBJ1-1; D uncertain. The V gene's germline CDR1 is KGHDR and CDR2 SFDVKD. The CDR3 loop spans 19 amino acids. V was cut by 4 bases and J by 1 base, with 24 bases left in between. The CDR3 DNA follows: TGTGCCACCAGTGACACATTCCGATTTCAAGTGCTTGGGAACACTGAAGCTTTCTTT. This codes for CATSDTFRFQVLGNTEAFF.

This chain links TRBV15 with TRBJ2-7; 14 bases fit TRBD2. V shed 5 bases and J 1 base; nucleotides not matched to a gene: 16. The CDR3 is 20 residues long. Germline values: CDR1 LNHNV, CDR2 YYDKDF (reference sequence). CDR3 coding DNA: TGTGCCACCAGCCTCGCCCGGACGACTAGCGGGAGGGCCTGGTCCTACGAGCAGTACTTC. This sequence encodes CATSLARTTSGRAWSYEQYF.

The V call is TRBV7-6, the J call TRBJ2-1; D might be TRBD1 (6 bases). The length of the CDR3 is 18 residues. V was pared by 0 bases and J by 4 bases, with 19 bases between. From germline, CDR1 is SGHVS and CDR2 FNYEAQ. CDR3 residues: CASSLAPDSHEFYNEQFF. In DNA, the CDR3 is TGTGCCAGCAGCTTAGCCCCGGACAGCCATGAATTTTACAATGAGCAGTTCTTC.

The rearrangement uses TRBV27 and TRBJ2-3, with TRBD2 identical over 9 bases. Germline CDR1 MNHEY, CDR2 SMNVEV (reference sequence). With 4 bases clipped from V and 6 bases from J, the junction kept 2 bases outside the gene matches. The CDR3 runs to 13 residues. The DNA for the CDR3 is TGTGCCAGCAGTTATGCGGGGGGGGATACGCAGTATTTT. It translates to CASSYAGGDTQYF.

The chain has TRBV28 and TRBJ1-5, with TRBD1 identical over 10 bases. CDR1 and CDR2 from the germline V gene are MDHEN and SYDVKM. This CDR3 has 15 amino acids. The V segment lost 6 bases and the J segment 4 bases; nucleotides outside the gene matches: 6. For the CDR3, the DNA is TGTGCCAGCAGAAATAGACAGGGGGCAAATCAGCCCCAGCATTTT. Translating gives CASRNRQGANQPQHF.

The chain has TRBV30 and TRBJ1-5; D unclear. V dropped 0 bases and J dropped 3 bases, with 6 bases sitting between them. Germline CDR1 is GTSNPN and CDR2 is SVGIG (reference sequence). This CDR3 contains 13 residues. CDR3 nucleotide sequence: TGTGCCTGGAGTGTACAGCTCAATCAGCCCCAGCATTTT. Its protein product is CAWSVQLNQPQHF.

This clone was observed once. This sequence joins TRBV18 and TRBJ2-1; 9 bases agree with TRBD2. The CDR3 has 16 amino acids. Germline V gene data show CDR1 as KGHSH and CDR2 as LQKENI. Trimming cost V 5 bases and J 5 bases; bases outside gene matches: 10. The CDR3 reads CASSSLTSGLDNEQFF. The DNA of the CDR3 is TGTGCCAGCTCATCCTTGACTAGCGGCCTGGACAATGAGCAGTTCTTC.

Here the CDR3 DNA reads TGTGCCAGCAGTTCAATGCCCCCGGGGTCCGGATACGAGCAGTACTTC. Amino acids: CASSSMPPGSGYEQYF. This chain links TRBV6-5 with TRBJ2-7; D may be TRBD2 (5 bases). The CDR3 is made up of 16 amino acids. CDR1 is MNHEY and CDR2 is SVGAGI in the germline V gene. The V end lost 4 bases, the J end lost 4 bases, and 20 bases lay between the germline ends.

This chain uses TRBV11-1 with TRBJ2-2; D may be TRBD1 (5 bases). V was cut by 4 bases and J by 7 bases, with 10 bases left in between. Germline-derived CDR1 and CDR2 are SGHAT and FQDESV (reference sequence). The CDR3 covers 13 residues. CDR3 residues: CASSSLGDGELFF. As DNA, the CDR3 is TGTGCCAGCAGCTCCTTAGGGGACGGGGAGCTGTTTTTT.

This clone was detected only a few times. This rearrangement joins TRBV4-3 to TRBJ1-6; 7 nucleotides agree with TRBD1. Germline V gene lookup returns CDR1 LGHNA and CDR2 YSLEER. This CDR3 contains 16 residues. The ends lost 2 bases at V and 4 bases at J; junction bases unmatched: 5. The CDR3 spells CASSQQQGQYNSPLHF. The CDR3 DNA is TGCGCCAGCAGCCAACAGCAGGGACAGTATAATTCACCCCTCCACTTT.

V gene TRBV2 combines with J gene TRBJ2-1; 9 bases line up with TRBD2. This CDR3 region has 15 residues. Germline assignment: CDR1 SNHLY and CDR2 FYNNEI. The ends lost 6 bases at V and 10 bases at J; junction bases unmatched: 13. The CDR3 DNA reads as TGTGCCAGCAGGGCCCGGACTAGCGAACGGACGGAGCAGTTCTTC. Its translation is CASRARTSERTEQFF.

This clone was observed a few times. The chain is built from TRBV6-5 and TRBJ1-1, with D unclear. V lost 2 bases to trimming and J lost 5 bases, with 15 bases between them. The germline V gene has CDR1 MNHEY and CDR2 SVGAGI. The CDR3 runs 15 residues. Here the CDR3 DNA reads TGTGCCAGCAGTTACCAACCAAGCACGGGGACTGAAGCTTTCTTT. This translates into CASSYQPSTGTEAFF.

This chain joins TRBV2 and TRBJ2-7; D unclear. The CDR3 is 14 amino acids. Trimming took 1 base from V and 1 from J, leaving 8 bases between them. Germline V gene data show CDR1 as SNHLY and CDR2 as FYNNEI. DNA of the CDR3: TGTGCCAGCAGTGAAGTGGGCATATCCTACGAGCAGTACTTC. This translates into CASSEVGISYEQYF.

The chain combines TRBV7-8 with TRBJ2-7, with 13 bases identical to TRBD2. The CDR3 runs to 16 residues. The germline gives CDR1 SGHVS, CDR2 FQNEAQ. After removal of 2 bases from V and 12 bases from J, the junction contained 13 bases not matched to a gene. CDR3 nucleotides: TGTGCCAGCAGCTTAAGACTAGCGGGAGGCCATGGGAGCGCGTACTTC. Encoded protein: CASSLRLAGGHGSAYF.

The CDR3 loop is CASTRQGDGTEAFF. CDR3 nucleotides: TGTGCCAGCACCCGACAGGGGGATGGAACTGAAGCTTTCTTT. The J gene is TRBJ1-1, the V gene TRBV6-5; 9 bases match TRBD1. The trim removed 7 bases at V and 5 bases at J, leaving 8 bases unmatched. Germline values: CDR1 MNHEY, CDR2 SVGAGI. This CDR3 comprises 14 residues.

The chain has TRBV5-8 and TRBJ1-5, with 7 nucleotides matching TRBD1. Germline V gene sequence: CDR1 SGHTS, CDR2 YDEGEE. J was trimmed by 4 bases and V by 0 bases; bases with no gene match: 4. This CDR3 spans 15 amino acids. The CDR3 nucleotides are TGTGCCAGCAGCTTGGGACAGGGTAGTAATCAGCCCCAGCATTTT. Its translation is CASSLGQGSNQPQHF.

The chain carries TRBV6-5 and TRBJ1-2; no clear D gene. V lost 0 bases, J lost 1 base, and 9 bases lay in between. The CDR3 has 15 residues. The germline V gene has CDR1 MNHEY and CDR2 SVGAGI. The DNA of the CDR3 is TGTGCCAGCAGTTACTCGCCCGGGGATAACTATGGCTACACCTTC. Its translation: CASSYSPGDNYGYTF.

CDR3 region: CASSYFDTLANYGYTF. DNA of the CDR3: TGTGCCAGCAGTTACTTCGACACCTTAGCTAACTATGGCTACACCTTC. This chain uses TRBV6-2 or TRBV6-3 with TRBJ1-2; D is undetermined. Germline V gene data show CDR1 as MNHEY and CDR2 as SVGEGT. The CDR3 has 16 residues. V shed 1 base and J shed 0 bases, with 12 bases lying between them.

The chain uses TRBV29-1 and TRBJ2-7; D is perhaps TRBD1 (6 bases). CDR1 is SQVTM, CDR2 ANQGSEA, per germline. Deletions cut 4 bases from V and 5 bases from J, with 12 bases between. CDR3 length: 12 amino acids. CDR3 residues: CSVVPGVDEQYF. The CDR3 region has the DNA TGCAGCGTTGTTCCAGGGGTAGACGAGCAGTACTTC.